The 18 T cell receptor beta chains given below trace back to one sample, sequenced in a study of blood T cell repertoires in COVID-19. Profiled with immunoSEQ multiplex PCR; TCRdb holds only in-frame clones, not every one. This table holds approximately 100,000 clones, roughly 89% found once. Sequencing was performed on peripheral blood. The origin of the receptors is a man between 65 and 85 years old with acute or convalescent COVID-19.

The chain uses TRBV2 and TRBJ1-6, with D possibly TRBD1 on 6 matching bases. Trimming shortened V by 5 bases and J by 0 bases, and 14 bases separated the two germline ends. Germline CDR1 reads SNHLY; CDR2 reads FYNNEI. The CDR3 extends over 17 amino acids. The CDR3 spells CASSSVGTSSYNSPLHF. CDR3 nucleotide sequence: TGTGCCAGCAGTTCCGTGGGGACAAGCTCCTATAATTCACCCCTCCACTTT.

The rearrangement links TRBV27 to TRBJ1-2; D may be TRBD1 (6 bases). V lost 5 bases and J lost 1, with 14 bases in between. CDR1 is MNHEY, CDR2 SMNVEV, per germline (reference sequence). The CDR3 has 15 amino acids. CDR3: CASSEDRGSNYGYTF. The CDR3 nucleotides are TGTGCCAGCAGTGAGGACAGAGGAAGTAACTATGGCTACACCTTC.

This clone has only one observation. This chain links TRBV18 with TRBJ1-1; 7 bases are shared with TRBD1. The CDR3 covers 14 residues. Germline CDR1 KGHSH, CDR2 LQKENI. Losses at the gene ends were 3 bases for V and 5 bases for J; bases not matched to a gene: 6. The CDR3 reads CASSPTGWGTEAFF. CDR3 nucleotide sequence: TGTGCCAGCTCACCGACAGGGTGGGGGACTGAAGCTTTCTTT.

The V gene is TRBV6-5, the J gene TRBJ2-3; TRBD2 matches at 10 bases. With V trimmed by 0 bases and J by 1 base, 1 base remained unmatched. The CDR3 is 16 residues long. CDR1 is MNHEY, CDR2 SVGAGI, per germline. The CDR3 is CASSYSSGRGTDTQYF. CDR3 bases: TGTGCCAGCAGTTACTCGAGCGGGAGGGGCACAGATACGCAGTATTTT.

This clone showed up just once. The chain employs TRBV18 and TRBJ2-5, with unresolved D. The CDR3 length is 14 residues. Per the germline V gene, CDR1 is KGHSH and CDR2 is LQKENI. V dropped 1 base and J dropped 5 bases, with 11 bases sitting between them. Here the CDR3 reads CASSPLGIVETQYF. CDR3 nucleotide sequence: TGTGCCAGCTCACCACTGGGCATAGTGGAGACCCAGTACTTC.

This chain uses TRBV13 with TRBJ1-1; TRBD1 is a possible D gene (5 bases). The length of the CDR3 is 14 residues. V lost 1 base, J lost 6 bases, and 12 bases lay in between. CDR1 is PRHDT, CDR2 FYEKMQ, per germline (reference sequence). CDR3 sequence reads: CASSLVQAGPEAFF. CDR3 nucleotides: TGTGCCAGCAGCTTAGTTCAGGCAGGGCCTGAAGCTTTCTTT.

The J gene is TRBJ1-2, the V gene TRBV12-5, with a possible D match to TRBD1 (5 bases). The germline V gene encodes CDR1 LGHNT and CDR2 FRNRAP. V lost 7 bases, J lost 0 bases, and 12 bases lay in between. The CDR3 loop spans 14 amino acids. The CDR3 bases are TGTGCTAGTGCCGCGACAGCCTCTAACTATGGCTACACCTTC. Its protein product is CASAATASNYGYTF.

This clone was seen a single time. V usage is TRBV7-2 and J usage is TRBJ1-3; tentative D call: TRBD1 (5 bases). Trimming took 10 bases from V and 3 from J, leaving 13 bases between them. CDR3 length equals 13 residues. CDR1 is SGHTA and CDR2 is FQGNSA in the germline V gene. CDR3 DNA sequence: TGTGCCACTGCCAGGGTTTTTGGAAACACCATATATTTT. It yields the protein CATARVFGNTIYF.

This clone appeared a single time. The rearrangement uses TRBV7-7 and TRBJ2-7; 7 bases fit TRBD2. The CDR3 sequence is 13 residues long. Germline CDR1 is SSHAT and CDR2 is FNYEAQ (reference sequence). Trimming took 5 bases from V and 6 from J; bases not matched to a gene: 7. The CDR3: CASSPGLEGEQYF. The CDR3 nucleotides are TGTGCCAGCAGCCCCGGACTAGAAGGCGAGCAGTACTTC.

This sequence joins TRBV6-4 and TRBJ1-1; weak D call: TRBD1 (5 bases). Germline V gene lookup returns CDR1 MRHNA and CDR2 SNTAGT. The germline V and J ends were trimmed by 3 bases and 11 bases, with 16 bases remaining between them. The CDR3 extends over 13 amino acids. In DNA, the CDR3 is TGTGCCAGCAGTGAGGGGGGAGCTCGAACGGCTTTCTTT. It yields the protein CASSEGGARTAFF.

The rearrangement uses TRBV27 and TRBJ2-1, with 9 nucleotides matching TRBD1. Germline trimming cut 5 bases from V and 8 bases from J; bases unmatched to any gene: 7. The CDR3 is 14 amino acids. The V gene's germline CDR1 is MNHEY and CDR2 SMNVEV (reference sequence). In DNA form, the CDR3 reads TGTGCCAGCAGTCCTTGGGACAGGGATCATGAGCAGTTCTTC. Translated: CASSPWDRDHEQFF.

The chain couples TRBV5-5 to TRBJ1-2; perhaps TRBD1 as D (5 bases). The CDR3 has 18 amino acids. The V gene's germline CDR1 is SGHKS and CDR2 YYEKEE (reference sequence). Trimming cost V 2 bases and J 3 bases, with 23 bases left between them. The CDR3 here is CASSFYPFQTADHYGYTF. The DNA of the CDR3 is TGTGCCAGCAGCTTCTACCCTTTTCAGACAGCAGACCACTATGGCTACACCTTC.

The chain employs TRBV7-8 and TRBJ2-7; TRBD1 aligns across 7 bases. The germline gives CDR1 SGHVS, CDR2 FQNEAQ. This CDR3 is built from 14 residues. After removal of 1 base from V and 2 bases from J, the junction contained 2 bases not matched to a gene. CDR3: CASSLGGQTYEQYF. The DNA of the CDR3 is TGTGCCAGCAGCTTAGGGGGACAGACCTACGAGCAGTACTTC.

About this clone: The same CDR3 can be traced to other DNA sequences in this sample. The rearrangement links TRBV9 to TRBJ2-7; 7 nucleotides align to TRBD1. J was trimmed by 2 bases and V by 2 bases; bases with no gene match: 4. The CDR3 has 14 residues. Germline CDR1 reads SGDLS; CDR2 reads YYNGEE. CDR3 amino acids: CASSVGQETYEQYF. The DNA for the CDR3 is TGTGCCAGCAGCGTCGGACAGGAGACCTACGAGCAGTACTTC.

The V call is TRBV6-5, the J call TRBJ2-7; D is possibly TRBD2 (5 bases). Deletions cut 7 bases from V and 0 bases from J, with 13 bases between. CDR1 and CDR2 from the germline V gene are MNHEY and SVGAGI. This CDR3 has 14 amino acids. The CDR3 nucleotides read TGTGCCAGCACCGGGGAACGAGACTCCTACGAGCAGTACTTC. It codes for CASTGERDSYEQYF.

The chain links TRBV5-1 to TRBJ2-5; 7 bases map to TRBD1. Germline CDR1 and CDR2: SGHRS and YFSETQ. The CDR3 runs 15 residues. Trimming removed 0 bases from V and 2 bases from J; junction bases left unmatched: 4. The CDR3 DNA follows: TGCGCCAGCAGCTTGGACCCGGGACAGCAAGAGACCCAGTACTTC. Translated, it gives CASSLDPGQQETQYF. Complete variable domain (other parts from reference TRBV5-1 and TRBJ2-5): KAGVTQTPRYLIKTRGQQVTLSCSPISGHRSVSWYQQTPGQGLQFLFEYFSETQRNKGNFPGRFSGRQFSNSRSEMNVSTLELGDSALYLCASSLDPGQQETQYFGPGTRLLVL.

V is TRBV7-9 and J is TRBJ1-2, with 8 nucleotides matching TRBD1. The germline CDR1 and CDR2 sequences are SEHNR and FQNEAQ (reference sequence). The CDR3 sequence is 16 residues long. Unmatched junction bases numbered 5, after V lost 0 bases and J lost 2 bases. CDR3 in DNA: TGTGCCAGCAGCTTAGCGTCAGGGGGCGGAAACTATGGCTACACCTTC. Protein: CASSLASGGGNYGYTF.

The CDR3 sequence is CASSQEPVANYGYTF. CDR3 DNA: TGTGCCAGCAGCCAAGAGCCGGTAGCTAACTATGGCTACACCTTC. The rearrangement links TRBV3-1 (or the pseudogene TRBV3-2) to TRBJ1-2; D unclear. The V and J ends lost 0 bases and 0 bases respectively, with 8 bases between them. Per the germline V gene, CDR1 is LGHDT and CDR2 is YNNKEL (reference sequence). The CDR3 runs 15 residues.